This T cell receptor beta chain was documented in a study of T cell responses to AZD1222 COVID-19 vaccine. In the study overall: Second-dose intervals near 4 or 12 weeks were combined.

Note on this clone: Its antigen is unidentified.

The CDR3 is 16 amino acids. Trimming left V 4 bases short and J 1 base short, with 16 bases between. The germline V gene has CDR1 LGHDT and CDR2 YNNKEL (reference sequence). Whole-study results and caveats: Increases in Spike-specific TCR breadth and depth were seen after two AZD1222 doses. It was only a handful of AZD1222 recipients who were seropositive at baseline.

The table came from immunoSEQ multiplex PCR; TCRdb's copy has only in-frame clones and leaves some out. The sample yields more than 150,000 clones, about 91% seen once. The chain is built from TRBV3-1 (or the pseudogene TRBV3-2) and TRBJ1-1; weak D call: TRBD1 (6 bases). Sequences were derived from peripheral blood, sampled on day 0 of AZD1222 vaccination. This TCR derives from an adult in good health. In DNA, the CDR3 is TGTGCCAGCAGCCCGCGGAGGACAGTTTGGAACACTGAAGCTTTCTTT. Amino acid sequence: CASSPRRTVWNTEAFF.